This T cell receptor beta chain derives from a study of cytomegalovirus exposure and HLA in healthy donors. V was pared by 1 base and J by 4 bases, with 11 bases between. Germline V gene sequence: CDR1 SGDLS, CDR2 YYNGEE. This CDR3 comprises 15 residues. The primer mix had 60 Vbeta and 13 Jbeta primers. Sequencing was performed with immunoSEQ multiplex PCR; in TCRdb, only in-frame clones are kept and a portion is missing. The table has about 170,000 clones, roughly 79% seen once. The V and J genes are TRBV9 and TRBJ2-2; tentative D call: TRBD1 (5 bases). The sequenced sample was PBMCs. The source is a young woman in good health and CMV-seropositive. The CDR3 loop is CASSVSQGSTGELFF. CDR3 bases: TGTGCCAGCAGCGTAAGCCAGGGCAGCACCGGGGAGCTGTTTTTT.